The present TCR beta chain was sequenced within a study of T cell responses to AZD1222 COVID-19 vaccine. Generated by immunoSEQ multiplex PCR, the TCRdb table keeps only in-frame clones and is missing some. The sample has fewer than 180,000 clones, about 92% seen once. Notes on the study in general: Researchers took repertoire samples only after the peak T cell response had come. Baseline seropositivity characterized only a handful of AZD1222 recipients. Clonal diversity was possibly underestimated, and white British individuals and females predominated among donors.

This clone was observed a single time. Antigen specificity is unknown. In germline, CDR1 is SGHTA, CDR2 FQGNSA. The CDR3 is 15 residues long. V dropped 5 bases and J dropped 6 bases, with 17 bases sitting between them. The chain has TRBV7-2 and TRBJ2-1; TRBD1 or TRBD2 may be the D gene (5 bases each). Sequencing was performed on peripheral blood, taken 28 days after the second AZD1222 dose. The clonotype was recovered from an adult who received the AZD1222 COVID-19 vaccine. The chain's CDR3 is CASSVLVGVGNEQFF. The CDR3 region has the DNA TGTGCCAGCAGCGTTCTAGTGGGGGTGGGCAATGAGCAGTTCTTC.